The source of this T cell receptor beta chain is a study of blood T cell repertoires in COVID-19. Assay used: immunoSEQ multiplex PCR; TCRdb lists only in-frame clones, some missing. The table includes just under 300,000 clones, 85% to 90% detected once. Specimen: peripheral blood. The receptor was isolated from a man between 70 and 80 years old with acute or convalescent COVID-19.

CDR3 bases: TGTGCCAGCAGTTTACGGAGGAACTATGGCTACACCTTC. Translation gives CASSLRRNYGYTF. This chain links TRBV27 with TRBJ1-2; D is uncertain. The CDR3 runs to 13 residues. CDR1 and CDR2 from the germline V gene are MNHEY and SMNVEV (reference sequence). V was clipped by 2 bases and J by 2 bases, with 6 bases between them.